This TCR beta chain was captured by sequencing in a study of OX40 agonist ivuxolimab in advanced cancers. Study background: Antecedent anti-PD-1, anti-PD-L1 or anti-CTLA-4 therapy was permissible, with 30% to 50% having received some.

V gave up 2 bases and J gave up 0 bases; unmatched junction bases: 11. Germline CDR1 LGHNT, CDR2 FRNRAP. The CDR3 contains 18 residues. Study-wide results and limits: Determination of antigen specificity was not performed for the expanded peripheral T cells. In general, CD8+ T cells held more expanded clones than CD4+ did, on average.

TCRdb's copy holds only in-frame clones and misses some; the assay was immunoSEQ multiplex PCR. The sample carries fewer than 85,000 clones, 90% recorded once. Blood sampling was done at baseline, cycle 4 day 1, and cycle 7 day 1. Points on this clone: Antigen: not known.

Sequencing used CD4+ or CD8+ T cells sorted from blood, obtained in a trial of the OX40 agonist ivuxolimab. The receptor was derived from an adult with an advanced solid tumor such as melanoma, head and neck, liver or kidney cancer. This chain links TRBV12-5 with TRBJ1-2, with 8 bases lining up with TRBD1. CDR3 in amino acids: CASGLSARGLLTNYGYTF. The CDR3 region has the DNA TGTGCTAGTGGTTTGTCCGCCAGGGGGCTCCTAACTAACTATGGCTACACCTTC.